The 5 T cell receptor beta chains reported below all come from one sample, sequenced in a study of shared clonotypes between healthy human individuals. CD45RO-negative, CCR7-selected cells formed the naive CD8 fraction, which excluded terminally differentiated effector memory CD45RA+ cells. TCRdb keeps only in-frame clones here, not all; method: immunoSEQ multiplex PCR. The top ten clones hold 0.11% of a sample with some 630,000 clones, roughly 95% of them seen once. The sequencing sample was made of naive CD8+ T cells sorted from blood. Receptors were obtained from a woman aged 25 to 39 in good health.

J is TRBJ1-3 and V is TRBV10-3; D is uncertain. Germline loops: CDR1 ENHRY, CDR2 SYGVKD. The CDR3 is 15 amino acids. Trimming shortened V by 6 bases and J by 0 bases, and 12 bases separated the two germline ends. CDR3 sequence reads: CAISGDTGSGNTIYF. As DNA, the CDR3 is TGTGCCATCAGCGGAGACACCGGCTCTGGAAACACCATATATTTT.

The rearrangement links TRBV25-1 to TRBJ2-5, with no clear D. V lost 3 bases and J 5 bases, leaving 4 bases between the germline ends. Germline assignment: CDR1 MGHDK and CDR2 SYGVNS. CDR3 length: 11 amino acids. The CDR3 loop is CASSDRETQYF. DNA of the CDR3: TGTGCCAGCAGTGATCGGGAGACCCAGTACTTC. The whole variable domain, remainder taken from reference TRBV25-1 and TRBJ2-5, is EADIYQTPRYLVIGTGKKITLECSQTMGHDKMYWYQQDPGMELHLIHYSYGVNSTEKGDLSSESTVSRIRTEHFPLTLESARPSHTSQYLCASSDRETQYFGPGTRLLVL.

The V and J genes are TRBV4-1 and TRBJ1-4, with 9 nucleotides matching TRBD1. The ends lost 6 bases at V and 1 base at J; junction bases unmatched: 3. The V gene's germline CDR1 is MGHRA and CDR2 YSYEKL. CDR3 length: 15 amino acids. The CDR3 loop reads CASSRGQGTNEKLFF. CDR3 nucleotides: TGCGCCAGCAGTCGGGGACAGGGAACTAATGAAAAACTGTTTTTT.

The chain uses TRBV4-1 and TRBJ2-7; D is unresolved. Germline V lookup: CDR1 MGHRA, CDR2 YSYEKL. This CDR3 comprises 15 residues. Trimming shortened V by 0 bases and J by 7 bases, and 16 bases separated the two germline ends. The CDR3 DNA sequence: TGCGCCAGCAGCCAAGATGAGTTAGAGCCCTCTGAGCAGTACTTC. This encodes CASSQDELEPSEQYF.

The genes are TRBV7-8 and TRBJ2-7, with 10 bases that match TRBD2. The CDR3 consists of 17 residues. The V gene end was trimmed by 4 bases and the J gene end by 2 bases; junction bases not matched to a gene: 11. CDR1 SGHVS and CDR2 FQNEAQ come from the germline V gene. The CDR3 nucleotides read TGTGCCAGCAGCTCGGGGCTAAGAAGCGGGAGGGCCTACGAGCAGTACTTC. It is translated as CASSSGLRSGRAYEQYF.